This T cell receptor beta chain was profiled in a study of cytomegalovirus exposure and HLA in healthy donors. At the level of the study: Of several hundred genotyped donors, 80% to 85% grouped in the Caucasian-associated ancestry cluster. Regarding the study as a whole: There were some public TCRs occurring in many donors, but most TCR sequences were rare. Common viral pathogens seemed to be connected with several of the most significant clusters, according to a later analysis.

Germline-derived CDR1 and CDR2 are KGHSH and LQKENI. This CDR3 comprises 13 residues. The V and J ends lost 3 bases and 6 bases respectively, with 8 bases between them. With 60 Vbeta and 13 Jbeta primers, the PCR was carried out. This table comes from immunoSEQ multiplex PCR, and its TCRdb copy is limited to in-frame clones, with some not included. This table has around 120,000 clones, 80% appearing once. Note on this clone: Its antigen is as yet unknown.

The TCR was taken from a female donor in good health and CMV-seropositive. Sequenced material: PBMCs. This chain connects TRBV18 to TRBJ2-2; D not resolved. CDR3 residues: CASSPTNPGELFF. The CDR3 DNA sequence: TGTGCCAGCTCACCCACTAACCCCGGGGAGCTGTTTTTT.